The TCR beta chain described here comes from a study of T cells in tumors after PD-1 blockade. Whole-study context: Treatment was either pembrolizumab 200 mg every 3 weeks or cemiplimab 350 mg every 2 weeks. Blood samples averaged around 110,000 templates (range about 23,000-280,000) and some 35,000 unique clonotypes.

In regard to this clone: Antigen unknown.

Assay: immunoSEQ multiplex PCR; the TCRdb copy retains only in-frame clones and omits some. Of some 18,000 clones in the sample, roughly 80% were seen once. Looked up from germline, CDR1 is MGHRA and CDR2 is YSYEKL. V was cut by 4 bases and J by 6 bases, with 13 bases left in between. This CDR3 region has 13 residues. Study-wide results and caveats: Approximately 41% of tumor TCR clonotypes were also found in blood.

The TCR comes from a human donor with advanced basal cell or squamous cell carcinoma (not recorded which). The chain carries TRBV4-1 and TRBJ2-7, with D perhaps assigned TRBD1 or TRBD2 (6 bases each). The starting material was PBMCs, obtained after anti-PD-1 therapy. In DNA form, the CDR3 reads TGCGCCAGCAGCCGGGGGGCCTATCTCGAGCAGTACTTC. It is translated as CASSRGAYLEQYF.